Here is one T cell receptor beta chain with its context. The assay was immunoSEQ multiplex PCR, and TCRdb's table has in-frame clones only and misses some. Of some 320,000 clones detected, roughly 86% appear once; the ten largest clones hold around 10%. The entry originates in a study of blood T cell repertoires in COVID-19. The V end lost 3 bases, the J end lost 1 base, and 9 bases lay between the germline ends. The CDR3 sequence is 14 residues long. CDR1 and CDR2 (germline): LGHDT, YNNKEL (reference sequence). This TCR came from a young woman with COVID-19, enrolled during active disease. Sample: peripheral blood. The J gene is TRBJ1-1, the V gene TRBV3-1 (or the pseudogene TRBV3-2); D ambiguous. DNA of the CDR3: TGTGCCAGCAGCCATCCCCGGGGGAACACTGAAGCTTTCTTT. Protein: CASSHPRGNTEAFF.